This T cell receptor (beta chain) was captured in a study of human T cells and chemical hapten exposure. Study overall: On 2 cm by 2 cm of upper inner arm skin, sensitization was performed with 2% DPC. Largely, small differences in pooled library volume made per-sample TCR yields vary.

TCRdb reanalysed the RACE reads using MiXCR and keeps one entry per CDR3 protein. The sample holds about 380,000 distinct CDR3 sequences, approximately 5% seen once. V was pared by 2 bases and J by 3 bases, with 10 bases between. The CDR3 consists of 14 residues. From germline, CDR1 is SGHRS and CDR2 YFSETQ. Regarding time point: patch test 1, 2 weeks after DPC sensitization. As for treatment: therapeutic diphenylcyclopropenone sensitization with weekly scalp DPC. Drawing of blood took place ahead of applying each patch test. In its sample, this clonotype was seen many times. Antigen: not known. Notes on the study in general: Expanded TCR counts at PT1 went up together with patch test score, a positive correlation.

The specimen comprised whole blood, sampled in connection with sensitization to the hapten diphenylcyclopropenone (DPC). The chain joins TRBV5-1 to TRBJ2-3, with no clear D. The receptor was derived from a woman in her forties or fifties with alopecia areata. Some clones in this sample may be carry-over from other donors' samples. The CDR3 coding sequence is TGCGCCAGCAGCTTTGATCAAGCGACAGATACGCAGTATTTT. It specifies CASSFDQATDTQYF.